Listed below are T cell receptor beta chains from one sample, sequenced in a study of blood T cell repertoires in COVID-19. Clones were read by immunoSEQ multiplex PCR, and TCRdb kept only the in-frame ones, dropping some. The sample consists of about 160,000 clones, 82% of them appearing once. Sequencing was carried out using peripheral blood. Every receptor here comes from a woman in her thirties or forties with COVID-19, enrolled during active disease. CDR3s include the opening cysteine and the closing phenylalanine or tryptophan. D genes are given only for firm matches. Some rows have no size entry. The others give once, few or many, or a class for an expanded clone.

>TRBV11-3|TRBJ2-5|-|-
TGTGCCAGCAGCCCCGCTAGCTGGGAGACCCAGTACTTC
CASSPASWETQYF
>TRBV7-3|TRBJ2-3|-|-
TGTGCCAGCAGCTTAATGGCAGGATCAGATACGCAGTATTTT
CASSLMAGSDTQYF
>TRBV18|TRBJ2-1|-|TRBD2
TGTGCCAGCTCACCAGCACCGGGACTAGAGGGGGAAGAGCAGTTCTTC
CASSPAPGLEGEEQFF
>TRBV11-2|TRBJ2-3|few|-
TGTGCCAGCAGCTTAGTTCTGGCTAGCGCCGGAGATACGCAGTATTTT
CASSLVLASAGDTQYF
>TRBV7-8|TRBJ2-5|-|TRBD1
TGTGCCAGCAGCTCGGACCGGACAGGGAGCGAGACCCAGTACTTC
CASSSDRTGSETQYF
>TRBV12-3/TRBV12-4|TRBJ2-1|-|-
TGTGCCAGCAGTGATCGGGTGAATGAGCAGTTCTTC
CASSDRVNEQFF
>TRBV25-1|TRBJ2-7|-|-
TGTGCCAGCAGTGAAGGTTGGACACGGAGCTACGAGCAGTACTTC
CASSEGWTRSYEQYF
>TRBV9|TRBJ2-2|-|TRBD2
TGTGCCAGCAGCGGCAGACTAGCGGGAGGAGGGGAGCTGTTTTTT
CASSGRLAGGGELFF
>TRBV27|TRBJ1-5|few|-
TGTGCCAGCAGTTTAGTAGGGGGGGGCAATCAGCCCCAGCATTTT
CASSLVGGGNQPQHF
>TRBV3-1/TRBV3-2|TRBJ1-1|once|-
TGTGCCAGCAGCCAAGCAAGGGGCCTTGAAGCTTTCTTT
CASSQARGLEAFF
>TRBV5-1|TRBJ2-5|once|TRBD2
TGCGCCAGCAGCTTGGCTAGCGGGAGGGGAGAGACCCAGTACTTC
CASSLASGRGETQYF
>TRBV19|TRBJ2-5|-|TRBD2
TGTGCCAGTAGTTACGGACTAGCGGGTCGAGAGACCCAGTACTTC
CASSYGLAGRETQYF
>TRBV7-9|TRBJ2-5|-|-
TGTGCCAGCAGCTTGCGGACAGAGTACCAAGAGACCCAGTACTTC
CASSLRTEYQETQYF
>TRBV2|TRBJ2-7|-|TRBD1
TGTGCCAGCAGGTCAGGGGGTTACGAGCAGTACTTC
CASRSGGYEQYF
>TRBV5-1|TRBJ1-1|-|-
TGCGCCAGCAGCGCGTCTACGAGTTGGGCAGAAGCTTTCTTT
CASSASTSWAEAFF
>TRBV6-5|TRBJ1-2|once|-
TGTGCCAGCAGTTACATGGGGAGAGATGGCTACACCTTC
CASSYMGRDGYTF
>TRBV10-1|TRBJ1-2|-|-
TGCGCCAGCAGTGAATATAGAGACTATGGCTACACCTTC
CASSEYRDYGYTF
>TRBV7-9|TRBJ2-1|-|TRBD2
TGTGCCAGCAGCTTAGACACGGGAGGGAGCGGGGATGAGCAGTTCTTC
CASSLDTGGSGDEQFF
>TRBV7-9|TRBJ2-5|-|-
TGTGCCAGCAGCTTATCCCAGGGGACGAGGGAGACCCAGTACTTC
CASSLSQGTRETQYF
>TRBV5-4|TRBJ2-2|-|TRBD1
TGTGCCAGCAGCTTCCCCATCCAGGGGGCCACCGGGGAGCTGTTTTTT
CASSFPIQGATGELFF
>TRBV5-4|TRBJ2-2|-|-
TGTGCCAGCAGCTATTGGGGGCTGAACACCGGGGAGCTGTTTTTT
CASSYWGLNTGELFF
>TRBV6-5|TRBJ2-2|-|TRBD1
TGTGCCAGCAGTTACTTGGACAGGCTGGCCGGGGAGCTGTTTTTT
CASSYLDRLAGELFF
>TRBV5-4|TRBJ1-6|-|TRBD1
TGTGCCAGCAGTCGGGACAGCGATTCACCCCTCCACTTT
CASSRDSDSPLHF
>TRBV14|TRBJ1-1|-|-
TGTGCCAGCAGCCAAGATCTGGGCCAGGTGAACACTGAAGCTTTCTTT
CASSQDLGQVNTEAFF
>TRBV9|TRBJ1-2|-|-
TGTGCCAGCAGAAGACAGATGGACGGCTCCTATGGCTACACCTTC
CASRRQMDGSYGYTF
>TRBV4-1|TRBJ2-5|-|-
TGCGCCAGCAGCCAGGATGGACTGAAGCAAGAGACCCAGTACTTC
CASSQDGLKQETQYF
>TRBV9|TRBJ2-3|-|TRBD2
TGTGCCAGCAGCGTAGGTAGCGGGAGCGCAGATACGCAGTATTTT
CASSVGSGSADTQYF
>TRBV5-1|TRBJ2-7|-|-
TGCGCCAGCAGCTTGGAGCCTTACGAGCAGTACTTC
CASSLEPYEQYF
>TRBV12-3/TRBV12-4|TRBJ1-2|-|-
TGTGCCAGCAGTTTAGACCTTTTGCGGGGCTACACCTTC
CASSLDLLRGYTF